This T cell receptor (beta chain) emerged from a study of regulatory T cells in long-lasting Graves disease. The V and J ends lost 5 bases and 6 bases respectively, with 13 bases between them. The germline V gene has CDR1 MDHEN and CDR2 SYDVKM. This CDR3 comprises 13 residues. Time point defined: newly diagnosed GD, antithyroid drugs for less than 3 months. Scientists built the TCR library using RNA that was extracted from PBMCs. About this clonotype itself: What it binds is unknown.

Study-level points and caveats: Persistent patients shared about 3,000 public clonotypes among themselves. Newly diagnosed patients shared fewer, at under 1,000.

CDR3 regions were amplified by Arm-PCR using iRepertoire HTBI primers to build TCR beta libraries. TCRdb redid the calling of the multiplex PCR reads with MiXCR, one entry per CDR3 protein. The table lists 240,000 or so distinct CDR3 sequences, roughly 21% of them singletons. The rearrangement joins TRBV28 to TRBJ1-1; D gene uncertain. The sequence was obtained from a female donor with Graves disease. This specimen consisted of peripheral blood mononuclear cells (PBMCs), obtained at new diagnosis, from a patient treated with antithyroid drugs. The CDR3 is CASSPSPEAEAFF. CDR3 bases: TGTGCCAGCAGTCCCTCACCTGAGGCTGAAGCTTTCTTT.